Here is one T cell receptor (beta chain) with its context. The data originate from a study of blood T cell repertoires in COVID-19. Across the whole study: There were acute and convalescent COVID-19 samples, and they came from the United States, Italy and Spain. T cells, B-cell-depleted T cells, or PBMCs supplied cDNA or gDNA.

As originally analysed: Estimated nucleated cell counts came from reference gene primer amplification. Clones were sequenced by immunoSEQ multiplex PCR, and TCRdb holds only the in-frame ones, with some missing. The V and J calls and the clone size are those of that table, but D and trimming were determined from the DNA. The data show 190,000 or so clones, with approximately 89% seen just once and roughly 2.6% held by the top ten. V shed 0 bases, J shed 1 base, and the junction held 0 bases outside the gene matches. The germline gives CDR1 MNHNS, CDR2 SASEGT. The CDR3 is 15 amino acids. Sequencing was performed on peripheral blood. The TCR originated in a man in his forties or fifties with active or convalescent COVID-19. This chain uses TRBV6-1 with TRBJ2-5; 9 bases match TRBD1. The CDR3 bases are TGTGCCAGCAGTGAAGCGACAGGGGGCCAAGAGACCCAGTACTTC. Encoded protein: CASSEATGGQETQYF.